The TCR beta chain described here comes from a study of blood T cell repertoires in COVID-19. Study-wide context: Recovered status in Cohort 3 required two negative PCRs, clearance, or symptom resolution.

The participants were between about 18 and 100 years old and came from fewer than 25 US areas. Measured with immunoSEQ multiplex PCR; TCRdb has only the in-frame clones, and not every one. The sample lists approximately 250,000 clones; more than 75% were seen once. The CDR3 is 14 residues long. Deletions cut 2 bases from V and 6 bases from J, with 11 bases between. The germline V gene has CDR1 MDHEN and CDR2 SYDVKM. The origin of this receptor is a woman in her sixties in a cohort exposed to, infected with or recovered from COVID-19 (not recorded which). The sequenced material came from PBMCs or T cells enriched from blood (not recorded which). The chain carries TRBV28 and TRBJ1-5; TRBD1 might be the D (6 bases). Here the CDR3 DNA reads TGTGCCAGCAGTTTAAACAGGGTTGGTCAGCCCCAGCATTTT. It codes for CASSLNRVGQPQHF.